A selection of T cell receptor beta chains follows, all from one sample in a study of blood T cell repertoires in COVID-19. Sequencing was performed with immunoSEQ multiplex PCR; in TCRdb, only in-frame clones are kept and a portion is missing. The sample holds 200,000 to 250,000 clones, 70% to 90% seen once. Sequenced sample: PBMCs or T cells enriched from blood (not recorded which). The receptor source for this set is a man in his thirties or forties who had recovered from COVID-19. Each CDR3 is given without its conserved first and last residue.

v_gene	j_gene	CDR3aa
TRBV6-5	TRBJ1-2	ASSYSNRGGYT
TRBV24-1	TRBJ2-2	ATSERDTGELF
TRBV28	TRBJ2-1	ASSKTSGSSNEQF
TRBV7-6	TRBJ2-5	ASSLAVTGQETQY
TRBV10-1	TRBJ2-7	ASSSFSGNEQY
TRBV6-4	TRBJ1-1	ASSPGQGAEAF
TRBV30	TRBJ1-2	AWSVQGGPYGYT
TRBV6-5	TRBJ1-3	ASSSRTGISGNTIY
TRBV19	TRBJ1-1	ASSRDIDAEAF
TRBV27	TRBJ1-2	ASSSTGTPGGYT
TRBV5-1	TRBJ2-5	ASSPLGGTSGSKLKETQY
TRBV7-9	TRBJ2-5	ASSPERSAWTQY
TRBV30	TRBJ1-5	AWSGRGSNQPQH
TRBV3-1/TRBV3-2	TRBJ1-4	ASSQASGFSTNEKLF
TRBV24-1	TRBJ2-2	ATSDAVSRDSSPGELF
TRBV10-1	TRBJ2-7	ASSEPPSGKDEQY
TRBV5-4	TRBJ2-7	ASSRDTYEQY
TRBV9	TRBJ2-3	ASSPLQGGTDTQY
TRBV14	TRBJ2-7	ASSQDYRTSGVLGSYEQY
TRBV4-3	TRBJ2-1	ASSPGLTGGYNEQF
TRBV7-2	TRBJ1-5	ASSLFNGRNQPQH
TRBV3-1/TRBV3-2	TRBJ1-6	ASSLRDRLNSPLH
TRBV6-1	TRBJ2-3	ASSEAGGGAGTDTQY
TRBV27	TRBJ1-1	ASSFTGGEAF
TRBV4-2	TRBJ1-5	ASSQDRDSNQPQH
TRBV10-3	TRBJ1-1	AITTTIDRGTEAF
TRBV9	TRBJ2-7	ASSRGAFYEQC
TRBV28	TRBJ2-1	ASSLSQGGNEQF
TRBV29-1	TRBJ2-7	SVAVLAGVSSYEQY
TRBV5-5	TRBJ1-1	ASSLEVGGASAEAF
TRBV6-2/TRBV6-3	TRBJ2-2	ASSYRRTGVTGELF
TRBV28	TRBJ2-3	ASSLAGVGGDTQY
TRBV29-1	TRBJ1-2	SARAGDGYT
TRBV28	TRBJ1-1	ASTSGQGAEAF
TRBV7-9	TRBJ1-5	ASSGLGSRFGNQPQH
TRBV4-3	TRBJ2-1	ASSQETGSGGSPSYNEQF
TRBV18	TRBJ2-7	ASSPPAASAYEQY
TRBV15	TRBJ2-5	ATSRDRGETQY
TRBV7-9	TRBJ1-1	ASCRVTGNTEAF
TRBV19	TRBJ2-4	ASGWTGGRDIQY
TRBV19	TRBJ1-2	ASSLRTDNYGYT
TRBV19	TRBJ1-5	ASSTQDNQPQH
TRBV3-1/TRBV3-2	TRBJ1-5	ASSHSGFQPQH
TRBV7-2	TRBJ2-2	ASSQYGTSSGELF
TRBV15	TRBJ2-1	ATSTPPMGGGAVYNEQF
TRBV27	TRBJ2-3	ASSFGGLSTDTQY
TRBV19	TRBJ1-3	ASSDSPVASGNTIY
TRBV2	TRBJ1-4	ASRPLTVSTNEKLF
TRBV19	TRBJ2-2	ASRDMGLPTGELF
TRBV5-1	TRBJ2-3	ASSLGTQGPGDTQY
TRBV6-5	TRBJ1-3	ASTRGDCDGNTIY
TRBV14	TRBJ2-7	ASQLQGSPEQY
TRBV15	TRBJ1-6	ATSRASGTGFNSPLH
TRBV28	TRBJ1-1	ASSSSTRQAF
TRBV2	TRBJ1-6	ASSEALRDSPLH